A selection of T cell receptor beta chains follows, all from one sample in a study of T-cell reconstitution after alpha-beta-depleted transplantation in children. TCRdb recomputed calls from the PCR reads with MiXCR, one row per CDR3 protein. The sample has roughly 340,000 distinct CDR3 sequences; around 15% are singletons. Sequenced here: PBMCs, mostly from graft donor cells, sampled 360 days after TCRalphabeta/CD19-depleted stem cell transplant. All receptors derive from a male patient between 2 and 10 years old who had a stem cell transplant for acute lymphoblastic leukemia, so the T cells may come from the graft donor. CDR3s include the opening cysteine and the closing phenylalanine or tryptophan. D genes are given only for firm matches. A clone size is listed for some rows: how often the clone was seen (once, few, many), or a class if it is expanded.

clone size: -
V gene: TRBV30
J gene: TRBJ1-2
D gene: -
CDR3 protein: CAWSVGREGGYTF
CDR3 DNA: TGTGCCTGGAGTGTAGGCAGGGAAGGTGGCTACACCTTC

clone size: many
V gene: TRBV6-5
J gene: TRBJ1-5
D gene: TRBD1
CDR3 protein: CASSYSTGTSNQPQHF
CDR3 DNA: TGTGCCAGCAGTTACTCGACAGGGACTAGCAATCAGCCCCAGCATTTT

clone size: -
V gene: TRBV11-1
J gene: TRBJ2-2
D gene: TRBD2
CDR3 protein: CASTLPSSGRPSPGELFF
CDR3 DNA: TGTGCCAGCACACTCCCCTCTAGCGGGAGACCCTCCCCCGGGGAGCTGTTTTTT

clone size: few
V gene: TRBV5-5
J gene: TRBJ2-3
D gene: -
CDR3 protein: CASSLVDLTGFRTDTQYF
CDR3 DNA: TGTGCCAGCAGCTTGGTTGACTTAACGGGATTTCGCACAGATACGCAGTATTTT

clone size: few
V gene: TRBV27
J gene: TRBJ2-5
D gene: -
CDR3 protein: CASSLFTGEETQYF
CDR3 DNA: TGTGCCAGCAGTTTATTCACCGGGGAAGAGACCCAGTACTTC

clone size: -
V gene: TRBV12-3/TRBV12-4
J gene: TRBJ2-5
D gene: -
CDR3 protein: CASSYLETQYF
CDR3 DNA: TGTGCCAGCAGTTATTTGGAGACCCAGTACTTC

clone size: many
V gene: TRBV4-1
J gene: TRBJ2-1
D gene: TRBD1
CDR3 protein: CASSQRRLDRGLYNEQFF
CDR3 DNA: TGCGCCAGCAGCCAAAGACGTTTGGACAGGGGGCTTTACAATGAGCAGTTCTTC

clone size: -
V gene: TRBV27
J gene: TRBJ2-1
D gene: -
CDR3 protein: CASSWGGPYNEQFF
CDR3 DNA: TGTGCCAGCAGTTGGGGCGGACCATACAATGAGCAGTTCTTC

clone size: -
V gene: TRBV6-2/TRBV6-3
J gene: TRBJ2-1
D gene: TRBD2
CDR3 protein: CASSRLGTSGYNEQFF
CDR3 DNA: TGTGCCAGCAGCCGCTTAGGGACTAGCGGGTACAATGAGCAGTTCTTC

clone size: few
V gene: TRBV20-1
J gene: TRBJ2-7
D gene: -
CDR3 protein: CSIRNSYYEQYF
CDR3 DNA: TGCAGTATCCGAAACAGCTACTACGAGCAGTACTTC

clone size: many
V gene: TRBV5-1
J gene: TRBJ2-5
D gene: -
CDR3 protein: CASSLARGQETQYF
CDR3 DNA: TGCGCCAGCAGCTTGGCCAGGGGACAAGAGACCCAGTACTTC

clone size: few
V gene: TRBV20-1
J gene: TRBJ2-1
D gene: -
CDR3 protein: CSARLGGNEQFF
CDR3 DNA: TGCAGTGCTAGACTAGGGGGCAATGAGCAGTTCTTC

clone size: -
V gene: TRBV4-3
J gene: TRBJ2-7
D gene: TRBD2
CDR3 protein: CASSQGTSPSYEQYF
CDR3 DNA: TGCGCCAGCAGCCAAGGGACTAGCCCTTCCTACGAGCAGTACTTC

clone size: -
V gene: TRBV12-3/TRBV12-4
J gene: TRBJ2-5
D gene: -
CDR3 protein: CASSSARTHQETQYF
CDR3 DNA: TGTGCCAGCAGTTCCGCTCGGACCCACCAAGAGACCCAGTACTTC

clone size: -
V gene: TRBV24-1
J gene: TRBJ2-1
D gene: -
CDR3 protein: CATSAAAGLGYNEQFF
CDR3 DNA: TGTGCCACCAGTGCCGCGGCAGGATTGGGCTACAATGAGCAGTTCTTC

clone size: -
V gene: TRBV6-2/TRBV6-3
J gene: TRBJ2-3
D gene: -
CDR3 protein: CASSPTVAGVPDTQYF
CDR3 DNA: TGTGCCAGCAGCCCGACCGTGGCAGGAGTCCCAGATACGCAGTATTTT

clone size: -
V gene: TRBV7-2
J gene: TRBJ2-7
D gene: -
CDR3 protein: CASSSLLKTYEQYF
CDR3 DNA: TGTGCCAGCAGCTCCCTTTTAAAGACCTACGAGCAGTACTTC

clone size: few
V gene: TRBV28
J gene: TRBJ2-7
D gene: TRBD2
CDR3 protein: CASRLAGDYEQYF
CDR3 DNA: TGTGCCAGCCGACTAGCGGGAGACTACGAGCAGTACTTC

clone size: -
V gene: TRBV12-3/TRBV12-4
J gene: TRBJ1-2
D gene: -
CDR3 protein: CASSSRTPTVPDYGYTF
CDR3 DNA: TGTGCCAGCAGTTCAAGGACACCCACGGTTCCCGACTATGGCTACACCTTC

clone size: -
V gene: TRBV4-2
J gene: TRBJ2-7
D gene: -
CDR3 protein: CASSQDRRGYEQYF
CDR3 DNA: TGTGCCAGCAGCCAAGATAGAAGGGGTTACGAGCAGTACTTC

clone size: -
V gene: TRBV12-3/TRBV12-4
J gene: TRBJ1-2
D gene: -
CDR3 protein: CASSLARGRGYTF
CDR3 DNA: TGTGCCAGCAGTTTAGCGCGGGGGAGAGGCTACACCTTC

clone size: -
V gene: TRBV7-2
J gene: TRBJ2-1
D gene: -
CDR3 protein: CASSLLADSSYNEQFF
CDR3 DNA: TGTGCCAGCAGCTTATTGGCGGACAGCTCCTACAATGAGCAGTTCTTC

clone size: few
V gene: TRBV4-1
J gene: TRBJ1-1
D gene: TRBD1
CDR3 protein: CASSPGQGMGDTEAFF
CDR3 DNA: TGCGCCAGCAGCCCCGGACAGGGGATGGGGGACACTGAAGCTTTCTTT

clone size: few
V gene: TRBV12-3/TRBV12-4
J gene: TRBJ2-3
D gene: TRBD1
CDR3 protein: CASSFTGGDTQYF
CDR3 DNA: TGTGCCAGCAGTTTCACAGGGGGCGATACGCAGTATTTT

clone size: few
V gene: TRBV5-5
J gene: TRBJ2-1
D gene: -
CDR3 protein: CASSLSGAGYNEQFF
CDR3 DNA: TGTGCCAGCAGCTTGTCAGGGGCAGGTTACAATGAGCAGTTCTTC

clone size: few
V gene: TRBV12-3/TRBV12-4
J gene: TRBJ2-3
D gene: -
CDR3 protein: CASSPGTFSTDTQYF
CDR3 DNA: TGTGCCAGCAGTCCCGGGACTTTTTCCACAGATACGCAGTATTTT

clone size: -
V gene: TRBV19
J gene: TRBJ2-2
D gene: -
CDR3 protein: CASSIGTHTGELFF
CDR3 DNA: TGTGCCAGTAGTATCGGGACTCACACCGGGGAGCTGTTTTTT

clone size: -
V gene: TRBV6-5
J gene: TRBJ2-1
D gene: TRBD1
CDR3 protein: CASADRGPYNEQFF
CDR3 DNA: TGTGCCAGCGCCGACAGGGGCCCCTACAATGAGCAGTTCTTC

clone size: few
V gene: TRBV12-3/TRBV12-4
J gene: TRBJ2-5
D gene: TRBD2
CDR3 protein: CASSPPSGRIWETQYF
CDR3 DNA: TGTGCCAGCAGTCCCCCTAGCGGGAGGATATGGGAGACCCAGTACTTC

clone size: few
V gene: TRBV28
J gene: TRBJ2-7
D gene: TRBD2
CDR3 protein: CASSALAGGPISIKYEQYF
CDR3 DNA: TGTGCCAGCAGTGCGTTAGCGGGAGGCCCAATCTCAATCAAATACGAGCAGTACTTC

clone size: -
V gene: TRBV4-3
J gene: TRBJ2-1
D gene: TRBD2
CDR3 protein: CASSQVGGYEQFF
CDR3 DNA: TGCGCCAGCAGCCAAGTGGGGGGGTATGAGCAGTTCTTC

clone size: -
V gene: TRBV11-1
J gene: TRBJ2-7
D gene: -
CDR3 protein: CASRGAGSTGQQYF
CDR3 DNA: TGTGCCAGCAGAGGGGCGGGATCCACTGGGCAGCAGTACTTC

clone size: -
V gene: TRBV10-3
J gene: TRBJ1-1
D gene: -
CDR3 protein: CAISAQVNTEAFF
CDR3 DNA: TGTGCCATCAGCGCCCAGGTGAACACTGAAGCTTTCTTT

clone size: few
V gene: TRBV2
J gene: TRBJ2-7
D gene: -
CDR3 protein: CASSVLRRDYEQYF
CDR3 DNA: TGTGCCAGCAGTGTCCTGCGGAGGGACTACGAGCAGTACTTC

clone size: -
V gene: TRBV12-3/TRBV12-4
J gene: TRBJ2-3
D gene: -
CDR3 protein: CASSTASWGTDTQYF
CDR3 DNA: TGTGCCAGCAGTACTGCATCCTGGGGCACAGATACGCAGTATTTT

clone size: few
V gene: TRBV20-1
J gene: TRBJ2-2
D gene: TRBD2
CDR3 protein: CSARDMLAGGTGELFF
CDR3 DNA: TGCAGTGCTAGAGATATGCTAGCGGGAGGCACCGGGGAGCTGTTTTTT

clone size: few
V gene: TRBV28
J gene: TRBJ1-2
D gene: -
CDR3 protein: CASSPPGNGYTF
CDR3 DNA: TGTGCCAGCAGCCCGCCAGGAAATGGCTACACCTTC

clone size: many
V gene: TRBV29-1
J gene: TRBJ2-3
D gene: -
CDR3 protein: CSVEVSGSTDTQYF
CDR3 DNA: TGCAGCGTTGAGGTATCTGGGAGCACAGATACGCAGTATTTT

clone size: few
V gene: TRBV6-1
J gene: TRBJ1-6
D gene: TRBD1
CDR3 protein: CANLRQGRTRDSPLHF
CDR3 DNA: TGTGCCAACCTAAGACAGGGAAGAACGCGGGATTCACCCCTCCACTTT

clone size: -
V gene: TRBV20-1
J gene: TRBJ2-7
D gene: TRBD1
CDR3 protein: CSASGTDYEQYF
CDR3 DNA: TGCAGTGCCAGTGGGACAGACTACGAGCAGTACTTC

clone size: -
V gene: TRBV25-1
J gene: TRBJ1-5
D gene: TRBD1
CDR3 protein: CASRSGQARVQAQHF
CDR3 DNA: TGTGCCAGCAGATCCGGACAGGCACGGGTTCAGGCCCAGCATTTT

clone size: -
V gene: TRBV6-1
J gene: TRBJ2-3
D gene: TRBD1
CDR3 protein: CASSRGQGTDTQYF
CDR3 DNA: TGTGCCAGCAGCCGTGGACAGGGTACAGATACGCAGTATTTT

clone size: few
V gene: TRBV5-6
J gene: TRBJ2-3
D gene: -
CDR3 protein: CASSPAKLAHIPILGTDTQYF
CDR3 DNA: TGTGCCAGCAGCCCCGCTAAGCTAGCCCATATCCCCATACTAGGCACAGATACGCAGTATTTT

clone size: -
V gene: TRBV9
J gene: TRBJ2-2
D gene: -
CDR3 protein: CASSVIPVWQATGELFF
CDR3 DNA: TGTGCCAGCAGCGTGATCCCCGTTTGGCAGGCCACCGGGGAGCTGTTTTTT